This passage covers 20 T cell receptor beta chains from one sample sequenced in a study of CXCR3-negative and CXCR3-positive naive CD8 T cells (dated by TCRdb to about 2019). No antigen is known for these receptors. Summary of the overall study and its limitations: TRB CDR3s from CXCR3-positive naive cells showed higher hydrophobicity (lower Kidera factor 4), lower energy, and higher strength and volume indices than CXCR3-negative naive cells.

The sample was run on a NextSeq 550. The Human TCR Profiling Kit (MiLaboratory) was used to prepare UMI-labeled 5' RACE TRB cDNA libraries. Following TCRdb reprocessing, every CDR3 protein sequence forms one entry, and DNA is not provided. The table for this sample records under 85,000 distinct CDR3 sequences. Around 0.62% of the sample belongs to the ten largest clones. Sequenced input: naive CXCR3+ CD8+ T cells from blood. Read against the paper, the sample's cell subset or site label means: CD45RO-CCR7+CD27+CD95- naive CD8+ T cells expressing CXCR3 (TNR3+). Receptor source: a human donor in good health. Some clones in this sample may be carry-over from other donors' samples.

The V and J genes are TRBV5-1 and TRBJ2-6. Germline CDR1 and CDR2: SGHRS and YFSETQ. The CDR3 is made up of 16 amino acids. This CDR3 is CASSLGPSSGANVLTF. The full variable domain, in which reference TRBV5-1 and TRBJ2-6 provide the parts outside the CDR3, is KAGVTQTPRYLIKTRGQQVTLSCSPISGHRSVSWYQQTPGQGLQFLFEYFSETQRNKGNFPGRFSGRQFSNSRSEMNVSTLELGDSALYLCASSLGPSSGANVLTFGAGSRLTVL.

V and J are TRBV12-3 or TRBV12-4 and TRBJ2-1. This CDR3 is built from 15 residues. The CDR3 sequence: CASSFGLVSYNEQFF.

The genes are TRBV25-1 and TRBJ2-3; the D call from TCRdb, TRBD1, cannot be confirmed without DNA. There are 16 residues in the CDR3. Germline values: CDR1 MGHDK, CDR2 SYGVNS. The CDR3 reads CASSEVLAPTTDTQYF.

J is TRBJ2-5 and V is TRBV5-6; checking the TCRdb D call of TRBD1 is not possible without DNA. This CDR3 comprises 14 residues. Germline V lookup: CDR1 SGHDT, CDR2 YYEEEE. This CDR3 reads CASSLLIGGETQYF.

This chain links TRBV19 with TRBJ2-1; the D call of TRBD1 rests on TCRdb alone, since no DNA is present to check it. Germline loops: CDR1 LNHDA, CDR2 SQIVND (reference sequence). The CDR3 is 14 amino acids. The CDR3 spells CASSIGGGLNEQFF. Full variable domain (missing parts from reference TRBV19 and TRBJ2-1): DGGITQSPKYLFRKEGQNVTLSCEQNLNHDAMYWYRQDPGQGLRLIYYSQIVNDFQKGDIAEGYSVSREKKESFPLTVTSAQKNPTAFYLCASSIGGGLNEQFFGPGTRLTVL.

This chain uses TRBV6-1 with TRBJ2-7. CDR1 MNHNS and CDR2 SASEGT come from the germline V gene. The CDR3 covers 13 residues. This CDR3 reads CASSGHNFYEQYF.

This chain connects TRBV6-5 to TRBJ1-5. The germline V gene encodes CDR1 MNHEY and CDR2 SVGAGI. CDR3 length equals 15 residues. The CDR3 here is CATAWTKNSNQPQHF.

The CDR3: CASSQRGSYNEQFF. The V and J genes are TRBV14 and TRBJ2-1; TCRdb designates TRBD1, a call that cannot be tested without DNA. The CDR3 consists of 14 residues. Per germline, CDR1 SGHDN and CDR2 FVKESK. Complete variable domain (other parts from reference TRBV14 and TRBJ2-1): EAGVTQFPSHSVIEKGQTVTLRCDPISGHDNLYWYRRVMGKEIKFLLHFVKESKQDESGMPNNRFLAERTGGTYSTLKVQPAELEDSGVYFCASSQRGSYNEQFFGPGTRLTVL.

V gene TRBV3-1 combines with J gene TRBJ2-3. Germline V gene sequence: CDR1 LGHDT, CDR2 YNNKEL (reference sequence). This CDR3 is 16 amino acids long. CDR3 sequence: CASSPLAHVRVDTQYF.

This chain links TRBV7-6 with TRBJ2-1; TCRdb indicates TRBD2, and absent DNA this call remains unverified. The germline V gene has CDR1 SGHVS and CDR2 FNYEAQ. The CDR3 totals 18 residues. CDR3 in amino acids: CASSSRIAGVTSYNEQFF.

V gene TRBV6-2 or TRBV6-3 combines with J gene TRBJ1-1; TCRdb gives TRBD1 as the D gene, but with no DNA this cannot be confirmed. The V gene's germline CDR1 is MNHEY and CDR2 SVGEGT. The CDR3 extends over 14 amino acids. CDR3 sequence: CASSYGGMNTEAFF.

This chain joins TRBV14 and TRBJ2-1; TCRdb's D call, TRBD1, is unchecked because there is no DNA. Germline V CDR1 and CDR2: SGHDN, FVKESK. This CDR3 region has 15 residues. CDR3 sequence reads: CASSQEQGELDEQFF.

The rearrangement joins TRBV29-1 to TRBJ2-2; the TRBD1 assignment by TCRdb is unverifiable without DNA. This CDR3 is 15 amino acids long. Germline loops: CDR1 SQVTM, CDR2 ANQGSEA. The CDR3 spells CSGRGQGMNTGELFF.

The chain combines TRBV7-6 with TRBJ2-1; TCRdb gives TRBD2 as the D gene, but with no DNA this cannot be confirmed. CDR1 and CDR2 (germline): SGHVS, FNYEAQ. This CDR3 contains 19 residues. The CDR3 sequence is CASSLFGPLAGSSYNEQFF.

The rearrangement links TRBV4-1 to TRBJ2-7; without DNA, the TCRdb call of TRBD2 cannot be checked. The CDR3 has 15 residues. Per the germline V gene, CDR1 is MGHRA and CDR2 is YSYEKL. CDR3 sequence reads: CASSRLAGGGNEQYF.

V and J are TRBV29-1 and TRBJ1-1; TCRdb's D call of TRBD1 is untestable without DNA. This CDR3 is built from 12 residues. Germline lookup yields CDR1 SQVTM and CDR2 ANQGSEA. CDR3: CSVDVGGTEAFF.

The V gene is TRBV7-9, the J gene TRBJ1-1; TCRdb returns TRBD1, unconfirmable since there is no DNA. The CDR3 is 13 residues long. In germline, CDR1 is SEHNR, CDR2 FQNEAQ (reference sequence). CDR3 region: CASSSTYRVEAFF.

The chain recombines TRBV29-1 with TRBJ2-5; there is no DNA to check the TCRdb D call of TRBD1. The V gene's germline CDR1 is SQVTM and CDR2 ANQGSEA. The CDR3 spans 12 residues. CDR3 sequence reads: CSVFDREETQYF.

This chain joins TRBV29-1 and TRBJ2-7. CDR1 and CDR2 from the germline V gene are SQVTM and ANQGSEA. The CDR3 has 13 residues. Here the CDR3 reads CSVEDEVTYEQYF.

This CDR3 reads CAIGVGGSSYNEQFF. The chain combines TRBV10-3 with TRBJ2-1; TCRdb designates TRBD2, a call that cannot be tested without DNA. CDR1 ENHRY and CDR2 SYGVKD come from the germline V gene. This CDR3 region has 15 residues.